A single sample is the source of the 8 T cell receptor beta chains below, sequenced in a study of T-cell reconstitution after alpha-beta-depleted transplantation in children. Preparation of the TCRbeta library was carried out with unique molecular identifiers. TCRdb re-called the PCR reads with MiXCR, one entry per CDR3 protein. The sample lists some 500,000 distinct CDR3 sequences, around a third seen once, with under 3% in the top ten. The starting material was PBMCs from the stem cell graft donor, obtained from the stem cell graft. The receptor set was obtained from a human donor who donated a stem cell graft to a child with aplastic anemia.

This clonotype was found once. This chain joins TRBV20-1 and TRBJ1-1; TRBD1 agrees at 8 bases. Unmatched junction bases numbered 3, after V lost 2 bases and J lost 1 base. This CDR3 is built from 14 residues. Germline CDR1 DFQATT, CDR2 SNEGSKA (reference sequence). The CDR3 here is CSARTGTGNTEAFF. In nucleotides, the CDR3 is TGCAGTGCTAGAACTGGGACAGGGAACACTGAAGCTTTCTTT.

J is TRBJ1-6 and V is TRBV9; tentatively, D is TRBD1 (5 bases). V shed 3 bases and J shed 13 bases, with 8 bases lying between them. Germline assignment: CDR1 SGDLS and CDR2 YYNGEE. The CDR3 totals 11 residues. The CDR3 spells CASSAWGPLHF. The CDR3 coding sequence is TGTGCCAGCAGCGCCTGGGGGCCCCTCCACTTT.

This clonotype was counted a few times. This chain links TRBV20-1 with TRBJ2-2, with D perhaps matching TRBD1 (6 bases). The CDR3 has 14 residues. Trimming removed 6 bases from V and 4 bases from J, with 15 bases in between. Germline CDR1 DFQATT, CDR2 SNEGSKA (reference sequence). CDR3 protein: CSARKGGSTGELFF. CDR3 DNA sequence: TGCAGTGCACGAAAAGGGGGTAGCACCGGGGAGCTGTTTTTT.

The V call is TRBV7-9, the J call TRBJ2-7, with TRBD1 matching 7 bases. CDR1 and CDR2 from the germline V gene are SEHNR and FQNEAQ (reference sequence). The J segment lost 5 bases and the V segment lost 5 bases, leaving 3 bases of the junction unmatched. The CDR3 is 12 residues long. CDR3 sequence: CASSQGGHEQYV. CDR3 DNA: TGTGCCAGCAGCCAAGGGGGCCACGAGCAGTACGTC.

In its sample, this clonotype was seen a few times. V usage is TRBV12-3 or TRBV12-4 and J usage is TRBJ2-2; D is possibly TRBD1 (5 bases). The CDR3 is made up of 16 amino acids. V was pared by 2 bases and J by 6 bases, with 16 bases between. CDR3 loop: CASSLPSGQGPGELFF. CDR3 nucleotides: TGTGCCAGCAGTTTACCCTCTGGGCAGGGCCCCGGGGAGCTGTTTTTT.

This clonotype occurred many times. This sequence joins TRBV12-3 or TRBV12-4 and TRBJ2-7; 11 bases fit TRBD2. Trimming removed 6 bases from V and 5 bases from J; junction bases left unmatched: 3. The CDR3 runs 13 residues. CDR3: CASRELAGDEQYF. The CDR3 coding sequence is TGTGCCAGCAGGGAACTAGCGGGAGACGAGCAGTACTTC.

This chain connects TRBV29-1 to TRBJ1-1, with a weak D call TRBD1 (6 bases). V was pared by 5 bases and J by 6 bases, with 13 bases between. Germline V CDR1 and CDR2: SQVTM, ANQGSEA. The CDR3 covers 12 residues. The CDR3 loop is CSVMSGVAEAFF. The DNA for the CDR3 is TGCAGCGTTATGTCAGGGGTGGCTGAAGCTTTCTTT.

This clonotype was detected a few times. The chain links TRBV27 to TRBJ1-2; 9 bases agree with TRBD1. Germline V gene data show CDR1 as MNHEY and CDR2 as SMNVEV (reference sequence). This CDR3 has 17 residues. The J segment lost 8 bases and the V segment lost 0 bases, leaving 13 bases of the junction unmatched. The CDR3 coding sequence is TGTGCCAGCAGTTTATCCCTACAGGGGGCGCTTCTCGACGGCTACACCTTC. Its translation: CASSLSLQGALLDGYTF.